What follows describes a single T cell receptor beta chain. Its antigen is unidentified. CDR3 length: 16 residues. With V trimmed by 2 bases and J by 4 bases, 2 bases remained unmatched. CDR1 is MNHEY and CDR2 is SVGAGI in the germline V gene. The entry originates in a study of T cells after yellow fever vaccination. Study at large: Fractions low in cell number were prepared with SMART-Seq v4 Ultra Low Input.

Each CDR3 protein is one row after TCRdb ran MiXCR on the 5' RACE reads. The sample has hundreds of thousands of distinct CDR3 sequences; about 13% are singletons. Notes on the study in general: A weaker but faster secondary response was observed, peaking on day 5 versus 15.

The source of this sequence is a man younger than 40 who received the YFV17D yellow fever vaccine. The gene calls are TRBV6-5 and TRBJ2-3; TRBD2 matches 14 bases. The sequencing here drew on PBMCs, taken on the day of the yellow fever booster vaccination. CDR3 protein: CASSYGGLAGADTQYF. The DNA of the CDR3 is TGTGCCAGCAGTTACGGGGGACTAGCGGGAGCAGATACGCAGTATTTT.